Here is one T cell receptor beta chain with its context. In the original workflow: Amplification from reference gene primers served as the basis for estimated nucleated cell counts. Profiled with immunoSEQ multiplex PCR; TCRdb holds only in-frame clones, not every one. Clone size and the V and J calls come from that table; the DNA yielded D and trimming. The repertoire holds 70,000 to 75,000 clones, 75% to 95% seen once, with under 6.5% in the top ten. This specimen comes from a study of blood T cell repertoires in COVID-19. Study-wide context: PBMCs, B-cell-depleted T cells, or T cells provided the cDNA or gDNA that made up the material.

V gave up 1 base and J gave up 3 bases, with 8 bases separating them. Germline loops: CDR1 GTSNPN, CDR2 SVGIG (reference sequence). CDR3 length: 13 residues. The clonotype originates from a woman younger than 35 with acute or convalescent COVID-19. The V and J genes are TRBV30 and TRBJ2-3, with unresolved D. Sequencing input: peripheral blood. The CDR3 spells CAWSGSPTDTQYF. In nucleotides, the CDR3 is TGTGCCTGGAGTGGTAGCCCAACAGATACGCAGTATTTT.